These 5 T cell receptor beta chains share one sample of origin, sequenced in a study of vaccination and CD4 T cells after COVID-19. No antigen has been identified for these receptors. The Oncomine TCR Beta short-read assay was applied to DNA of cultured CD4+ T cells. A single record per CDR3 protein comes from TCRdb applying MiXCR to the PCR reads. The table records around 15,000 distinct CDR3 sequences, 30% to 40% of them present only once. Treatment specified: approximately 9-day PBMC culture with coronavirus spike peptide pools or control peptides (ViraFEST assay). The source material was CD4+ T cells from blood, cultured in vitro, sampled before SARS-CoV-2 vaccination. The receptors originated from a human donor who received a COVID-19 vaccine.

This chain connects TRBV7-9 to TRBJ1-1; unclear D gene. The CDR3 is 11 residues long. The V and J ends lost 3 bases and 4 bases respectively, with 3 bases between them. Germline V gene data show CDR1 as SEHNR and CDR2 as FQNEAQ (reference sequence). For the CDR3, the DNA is TGTGCCAGCAGCTTGGGCACTGAAGCTTTCTTT. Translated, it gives CASSLGTEAFF.

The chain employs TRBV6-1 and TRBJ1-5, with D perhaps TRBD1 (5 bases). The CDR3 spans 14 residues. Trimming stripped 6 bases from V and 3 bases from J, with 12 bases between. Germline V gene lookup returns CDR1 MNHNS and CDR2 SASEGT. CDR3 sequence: CASRGGRINQPQHF. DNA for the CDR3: TGTGCCAGCAGGGGGGGACGGATCAATCAGCCCCAGCATTTT.

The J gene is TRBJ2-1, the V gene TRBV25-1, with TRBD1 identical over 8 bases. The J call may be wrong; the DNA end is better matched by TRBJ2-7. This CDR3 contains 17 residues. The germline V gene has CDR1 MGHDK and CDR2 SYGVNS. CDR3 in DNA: TGTGCCAGCAGTGACGGGAGCAGACAGGGGTTGAGCCACGAGCAGTACTTC. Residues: CASSDGSRQGLSHEQYF.

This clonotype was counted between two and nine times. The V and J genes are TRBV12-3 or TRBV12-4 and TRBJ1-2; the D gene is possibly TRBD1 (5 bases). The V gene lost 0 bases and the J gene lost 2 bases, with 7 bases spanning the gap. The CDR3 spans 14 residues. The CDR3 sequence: CASSLAGGNYGYTF. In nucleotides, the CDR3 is TGTGCCAGCAGTTTAGCGGGGGGAAACTATGGCTACACCTTC.

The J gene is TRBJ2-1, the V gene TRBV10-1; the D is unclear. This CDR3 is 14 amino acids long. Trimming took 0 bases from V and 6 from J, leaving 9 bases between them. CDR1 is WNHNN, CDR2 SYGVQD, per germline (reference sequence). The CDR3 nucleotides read TGCGCCAGCAGTGAGTCTGGCAGGCCCAATGAGCAGTTCTTC. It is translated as CASSESGRPNEQFF.